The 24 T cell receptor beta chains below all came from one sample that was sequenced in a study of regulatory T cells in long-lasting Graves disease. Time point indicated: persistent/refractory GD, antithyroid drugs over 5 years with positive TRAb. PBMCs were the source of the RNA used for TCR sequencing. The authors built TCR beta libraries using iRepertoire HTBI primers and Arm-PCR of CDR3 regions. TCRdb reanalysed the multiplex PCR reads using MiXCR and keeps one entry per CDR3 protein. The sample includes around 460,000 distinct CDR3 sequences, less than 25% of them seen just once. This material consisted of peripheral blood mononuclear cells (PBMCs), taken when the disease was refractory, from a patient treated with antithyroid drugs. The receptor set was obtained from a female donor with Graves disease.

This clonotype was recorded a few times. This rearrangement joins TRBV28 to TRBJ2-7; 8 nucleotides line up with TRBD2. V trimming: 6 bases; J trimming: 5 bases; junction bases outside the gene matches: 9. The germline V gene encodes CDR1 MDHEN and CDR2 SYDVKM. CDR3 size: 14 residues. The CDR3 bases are TGTGCCAGCAGCTCCGGGGGGGTTAGCCACGAGCAGTACTTC. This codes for CASSSGGVSHEQYF.

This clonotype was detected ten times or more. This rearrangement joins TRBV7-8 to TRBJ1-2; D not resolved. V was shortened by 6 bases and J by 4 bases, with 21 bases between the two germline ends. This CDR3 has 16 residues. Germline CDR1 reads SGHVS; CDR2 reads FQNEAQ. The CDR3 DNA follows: TGTGCCAGCAGTCCGCCGATTAGTGTTCCGACCTATGGCTACACCTTC. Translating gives CASSPPISVPTYGYTF.

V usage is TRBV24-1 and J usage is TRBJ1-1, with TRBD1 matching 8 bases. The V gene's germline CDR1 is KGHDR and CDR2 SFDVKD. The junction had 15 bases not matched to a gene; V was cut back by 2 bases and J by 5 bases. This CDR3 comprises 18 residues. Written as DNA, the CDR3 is TGTGCCACCAGTGATTCCGGTATGGCAGGGGGCAAAGGAACTGAAGCTTTCTTT. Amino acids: CATSDSGMAGGKGTEAFF.

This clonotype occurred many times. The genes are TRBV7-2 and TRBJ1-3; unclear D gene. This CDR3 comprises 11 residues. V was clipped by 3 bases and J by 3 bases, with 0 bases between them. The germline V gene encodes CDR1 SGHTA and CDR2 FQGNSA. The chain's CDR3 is CASSFGNTIYF. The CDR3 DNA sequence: TGTGCCAGCAGCTTTGGAAACACCATATATTTT.

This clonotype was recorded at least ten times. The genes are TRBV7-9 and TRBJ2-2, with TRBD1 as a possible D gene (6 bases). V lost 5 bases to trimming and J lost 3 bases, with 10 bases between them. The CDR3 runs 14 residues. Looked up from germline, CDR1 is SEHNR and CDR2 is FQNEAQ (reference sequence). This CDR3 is CASSINRDTGELFF. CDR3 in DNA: TGTGCCAGCAGCATAAACAGGGACACCGGGGAGCTGTTTTTT.

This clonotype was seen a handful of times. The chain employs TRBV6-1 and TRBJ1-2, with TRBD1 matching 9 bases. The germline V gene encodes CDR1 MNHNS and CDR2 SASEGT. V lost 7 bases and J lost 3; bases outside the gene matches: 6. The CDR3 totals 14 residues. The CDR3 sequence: CASKVGTGYYGYTF. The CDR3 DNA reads TGTGCCAGCAAAGTAGGGACAGGGTACTATGGCTACACCTTC.

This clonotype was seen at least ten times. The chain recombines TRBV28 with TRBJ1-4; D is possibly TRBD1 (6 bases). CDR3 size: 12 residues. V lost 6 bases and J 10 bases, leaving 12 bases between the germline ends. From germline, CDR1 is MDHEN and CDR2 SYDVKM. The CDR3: CASRSGTRKLFF. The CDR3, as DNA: TGTGCCAGCAGGTCCGGGACACGAAAACTGTTTTTT.

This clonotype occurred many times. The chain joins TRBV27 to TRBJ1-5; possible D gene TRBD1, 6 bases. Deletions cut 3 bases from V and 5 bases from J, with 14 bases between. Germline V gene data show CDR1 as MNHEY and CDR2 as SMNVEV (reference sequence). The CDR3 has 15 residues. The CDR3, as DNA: TGTGCCAGCAGTTTGGGGGGGGCGCGATATCAGCCCCAGCATTTT. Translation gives CASSLGGARYQPQHF.

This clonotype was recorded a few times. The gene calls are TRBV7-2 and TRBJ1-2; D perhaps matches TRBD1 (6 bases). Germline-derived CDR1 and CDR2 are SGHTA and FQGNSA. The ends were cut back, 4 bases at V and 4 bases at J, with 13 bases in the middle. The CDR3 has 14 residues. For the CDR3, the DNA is TGTGCCAGCAGCTCAACGACAGGATCCTATGGCTACACCTTC. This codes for CASSSTTGSYGYTF.

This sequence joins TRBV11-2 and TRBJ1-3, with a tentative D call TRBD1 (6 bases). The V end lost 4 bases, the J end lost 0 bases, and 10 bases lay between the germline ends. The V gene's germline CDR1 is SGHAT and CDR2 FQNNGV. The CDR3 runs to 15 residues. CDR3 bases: TGTGCCAGCAGCTCCGGACAGCACTCTGGAAACACCATATATTTT. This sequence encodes CASSSGQHSGNTIYF.

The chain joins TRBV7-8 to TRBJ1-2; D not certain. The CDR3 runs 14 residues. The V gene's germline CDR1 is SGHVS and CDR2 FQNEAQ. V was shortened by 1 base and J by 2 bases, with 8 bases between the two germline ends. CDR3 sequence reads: CASSLVRENYGYTF. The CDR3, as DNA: TGTGCCAGCAGCTTAGTCCGGGAGAACTATGGCTACACCTTC.

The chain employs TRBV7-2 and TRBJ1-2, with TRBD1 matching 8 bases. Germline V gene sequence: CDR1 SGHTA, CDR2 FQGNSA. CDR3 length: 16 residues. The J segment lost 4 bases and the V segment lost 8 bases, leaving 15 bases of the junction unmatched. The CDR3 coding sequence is TGTGCCAGCTCACCGAATCGGGACAGGTCTATCTATGGCTACACCTTC. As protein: CASSPNRDRSIYGYTF.

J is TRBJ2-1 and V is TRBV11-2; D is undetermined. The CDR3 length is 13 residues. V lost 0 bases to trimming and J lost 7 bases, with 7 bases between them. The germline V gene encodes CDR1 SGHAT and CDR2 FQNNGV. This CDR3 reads CASSLERANEQFF. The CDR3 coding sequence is TGTGCCAGCAGCTTAGAGAGAGCTAATGAGCAGTTCTTC.

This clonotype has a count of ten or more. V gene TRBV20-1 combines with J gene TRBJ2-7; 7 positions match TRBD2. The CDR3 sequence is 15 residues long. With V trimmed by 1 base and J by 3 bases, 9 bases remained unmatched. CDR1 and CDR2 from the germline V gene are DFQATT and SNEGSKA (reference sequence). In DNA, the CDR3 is TGCAGTGCTAGAGGCCTAGCGGAGGGGTACTACGAGCAGTACTTC. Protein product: CSARGLAEGYYEQYF.

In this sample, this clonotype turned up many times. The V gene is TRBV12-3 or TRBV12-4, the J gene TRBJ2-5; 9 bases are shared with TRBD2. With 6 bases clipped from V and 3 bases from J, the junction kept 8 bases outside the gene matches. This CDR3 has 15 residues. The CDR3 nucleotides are TGTGCCAGCAGGGCCGGGACTAGCTCGAAAGAGACCCAGTACTTC. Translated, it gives CASRAGTSSKETQYF.

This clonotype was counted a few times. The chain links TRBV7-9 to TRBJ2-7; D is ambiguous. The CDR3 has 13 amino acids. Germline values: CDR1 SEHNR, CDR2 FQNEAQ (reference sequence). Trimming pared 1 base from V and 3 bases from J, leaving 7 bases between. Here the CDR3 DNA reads TGTGCCAGCAGCTTAGTAGGTTACTACGAGCAGTACTTC. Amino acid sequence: CASSLVGYYEQYF.

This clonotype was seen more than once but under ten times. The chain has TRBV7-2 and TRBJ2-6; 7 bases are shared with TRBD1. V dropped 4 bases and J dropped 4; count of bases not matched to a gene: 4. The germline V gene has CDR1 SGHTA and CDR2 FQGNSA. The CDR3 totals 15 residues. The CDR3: CASSSGTAGANVLTF. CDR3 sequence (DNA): TGTGCCAGCAGCTCCGGGACAGCCGGGGCCAACGTCCTGACTTTC. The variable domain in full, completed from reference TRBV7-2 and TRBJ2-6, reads GAGVSQSPSNKVTEKGKDVELRCDPISGHTALYWYRQSLGQGLEFLIYFQGNSAPDKSGLPSDRFSAERTGGSVSTLTIQRTQQEDSAVYLCASSSGTAGANVLTFGAGSRLTVL.

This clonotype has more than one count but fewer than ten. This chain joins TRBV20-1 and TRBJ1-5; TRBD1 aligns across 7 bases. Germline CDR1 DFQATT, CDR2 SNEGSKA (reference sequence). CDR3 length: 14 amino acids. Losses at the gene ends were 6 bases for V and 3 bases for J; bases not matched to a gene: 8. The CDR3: CSALGQRFNQPQHF. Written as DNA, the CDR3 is TGCAGTGCCCTGGGACAGCGCTTCAATCAGCCCCAGCATTTT.

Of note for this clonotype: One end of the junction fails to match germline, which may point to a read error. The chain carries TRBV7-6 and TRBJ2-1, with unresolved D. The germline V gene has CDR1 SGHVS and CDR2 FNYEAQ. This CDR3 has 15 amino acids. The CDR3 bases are TGTGCCTGCAGCTTCAGCCCTCTGGGCGCGAATGAGCAGTTCTTC. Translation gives CACSFSPLGANEQFF.

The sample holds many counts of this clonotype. CDR3 in amino acids: CASSLSDTAHEQYF. CDR3 bases: TGTGCCAGCAGTTTATCTGACACCGCCCACGAGCAGTACTTC. V usage is TRBV12-3 or TRBV12-4 and J usage is TRBJ2-7; D is uncertain. CDR3 length: 14 residues. V was pared by 2 bases and J by 5 bases, with 13 bases between.

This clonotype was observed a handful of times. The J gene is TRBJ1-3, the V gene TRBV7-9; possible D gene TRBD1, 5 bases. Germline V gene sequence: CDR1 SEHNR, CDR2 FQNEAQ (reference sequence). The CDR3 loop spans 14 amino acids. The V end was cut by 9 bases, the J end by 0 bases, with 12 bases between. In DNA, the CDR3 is TGTGCCAGTACGGGGGAGAGCTCTGGAAACACCATATATTTT. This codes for CASTGESSGNTIYF.

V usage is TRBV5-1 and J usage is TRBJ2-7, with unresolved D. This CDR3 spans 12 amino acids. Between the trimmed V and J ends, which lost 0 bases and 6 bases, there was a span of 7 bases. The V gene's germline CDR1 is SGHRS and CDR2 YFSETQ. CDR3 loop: CASSLDTVEQYF. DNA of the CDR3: TGCGCCAGCAGCTTGGACACGGTCGAGCAGTACTTC.

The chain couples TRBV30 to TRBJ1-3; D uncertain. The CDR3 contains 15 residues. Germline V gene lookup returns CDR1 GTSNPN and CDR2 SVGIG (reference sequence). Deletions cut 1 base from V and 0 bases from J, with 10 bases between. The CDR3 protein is CAWSGDGYSGNTIYF. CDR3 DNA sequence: TGTGCCTGGAGTGGTGACGGGTACTCTGGAAACACCATATATTTT.

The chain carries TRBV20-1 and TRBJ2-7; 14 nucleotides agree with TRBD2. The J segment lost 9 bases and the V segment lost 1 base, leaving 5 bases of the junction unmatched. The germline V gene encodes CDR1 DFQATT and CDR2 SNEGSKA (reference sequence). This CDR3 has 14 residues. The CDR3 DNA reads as TGCAGTGCTAGAGGGACTAGCGGGGGGTCCAGGCAGTACTTC. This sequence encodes CSARGTSGGSRQYF.